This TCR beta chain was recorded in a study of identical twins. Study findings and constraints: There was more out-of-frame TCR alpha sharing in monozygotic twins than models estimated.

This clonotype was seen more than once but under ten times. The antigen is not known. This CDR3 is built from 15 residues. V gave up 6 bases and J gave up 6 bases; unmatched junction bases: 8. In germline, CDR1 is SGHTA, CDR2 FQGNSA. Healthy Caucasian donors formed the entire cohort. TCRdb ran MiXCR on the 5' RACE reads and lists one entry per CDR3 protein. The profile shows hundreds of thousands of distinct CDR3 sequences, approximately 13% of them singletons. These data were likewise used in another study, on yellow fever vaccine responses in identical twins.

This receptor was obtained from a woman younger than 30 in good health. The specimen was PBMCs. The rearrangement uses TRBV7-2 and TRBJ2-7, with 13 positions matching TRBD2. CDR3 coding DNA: TGTGCCAGCAGTGTCCGAGGGACTAGCGGGACCGAGCAGTACTTC. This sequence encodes CASSVRGTSGTEQYF.